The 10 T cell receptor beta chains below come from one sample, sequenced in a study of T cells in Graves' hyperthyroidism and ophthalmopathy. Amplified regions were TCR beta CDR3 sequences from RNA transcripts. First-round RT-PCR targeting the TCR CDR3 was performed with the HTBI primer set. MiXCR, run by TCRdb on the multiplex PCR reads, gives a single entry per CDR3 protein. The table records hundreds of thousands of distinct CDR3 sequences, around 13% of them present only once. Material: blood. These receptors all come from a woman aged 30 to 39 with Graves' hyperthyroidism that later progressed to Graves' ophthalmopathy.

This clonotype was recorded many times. In nucleotides, the CDR3 is TGTGCCAGCAGTTTAGCAATGTGGGCAGGGGATGCTGGCTACACCTTC. Translation: CASSLAMWAGDAGYTF. V and J are TRBV12-3 or TRBV12-4 and TRBJ1-2; a possible D gene is TRBD1 (6 bases). This CDR3 is 16 amino acids long. V gave up 0 bases and J gave up 7 bases, with 18 bases separating them.

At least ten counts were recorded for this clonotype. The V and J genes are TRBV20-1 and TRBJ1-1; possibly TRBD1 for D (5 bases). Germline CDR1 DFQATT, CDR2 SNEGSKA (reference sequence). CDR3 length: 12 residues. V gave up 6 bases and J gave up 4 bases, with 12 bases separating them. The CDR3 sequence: CSAGRGGTEAFF. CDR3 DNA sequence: TGCAGTGCGGGGCGGGGGGGCACTGAAGCTTTCTTT.

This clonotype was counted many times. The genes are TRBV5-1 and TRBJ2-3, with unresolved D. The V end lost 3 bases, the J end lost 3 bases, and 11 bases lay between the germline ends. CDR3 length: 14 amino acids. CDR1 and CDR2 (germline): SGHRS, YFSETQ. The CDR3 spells CASSSLDGTDTQYF. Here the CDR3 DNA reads TGCGCCAGCAGCTCCTTAGACGGAACAGATACGCAGTATTTT.

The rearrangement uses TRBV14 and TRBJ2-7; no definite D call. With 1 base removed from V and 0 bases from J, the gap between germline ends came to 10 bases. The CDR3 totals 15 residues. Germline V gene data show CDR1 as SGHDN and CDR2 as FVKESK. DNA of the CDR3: TGTGCCAGCAGCCAAGGAAGGGTCGGCTCCTACGAGCAGTACTTC. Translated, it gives CASSQGRVGSYEQYF. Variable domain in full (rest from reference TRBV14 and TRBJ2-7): EAGVTQFPSHSVIEKGQTVTLRCDPISGHDNLYWYRRVMGKEIKFLLHFVKESKQDESGMPNNRFLAERTGGTYSTLKVQPAELEDSGVYFCASSQGRVGSYEQYFGPGTRLTVT.

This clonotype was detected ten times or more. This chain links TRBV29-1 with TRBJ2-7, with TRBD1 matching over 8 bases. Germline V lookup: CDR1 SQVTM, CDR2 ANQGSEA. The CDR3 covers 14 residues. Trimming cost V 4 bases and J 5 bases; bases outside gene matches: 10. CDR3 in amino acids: CSVATQGAADEQYF. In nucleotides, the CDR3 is TGCAGCGTTGCAACTCAGGGGGCAGCGGACGAGCAGTACTTC.

In DNA form, the CDR3 reads TGTGCCAGCAGCTTACAAAGCGGTATGAGCTCCTACGAGCAGTACTTC. Its translation: CASSLQSGMSSYEQYF. J is TRBJ2-7 and V is TRBV11-1; D perhaps matches TRBD2 (5 bases). This CDR3 has 16 amino acids. The V end was cut by 2 bases, the J end by 0 bases, with 14 bases between. Germline V gene data show CDR1 as SGHAT and CDR2 as FQDESV (reference sequence).

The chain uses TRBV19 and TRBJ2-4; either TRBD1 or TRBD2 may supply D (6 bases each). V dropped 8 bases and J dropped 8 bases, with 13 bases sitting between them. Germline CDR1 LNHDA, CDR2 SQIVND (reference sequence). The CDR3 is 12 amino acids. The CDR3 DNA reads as TGTGCCAGTCGGGGGCAGGCGGACATTCAGTACTTC. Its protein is CASRGQADIQYF.

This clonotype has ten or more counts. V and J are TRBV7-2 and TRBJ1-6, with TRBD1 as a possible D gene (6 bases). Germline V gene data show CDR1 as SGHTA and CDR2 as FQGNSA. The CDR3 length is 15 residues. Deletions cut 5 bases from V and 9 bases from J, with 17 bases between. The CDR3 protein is CASSPAGTLSSPLHF. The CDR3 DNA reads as TGTGCCAGCAGCCCAGCGGGGACATTATCTTCACCCCTCCACTTT.

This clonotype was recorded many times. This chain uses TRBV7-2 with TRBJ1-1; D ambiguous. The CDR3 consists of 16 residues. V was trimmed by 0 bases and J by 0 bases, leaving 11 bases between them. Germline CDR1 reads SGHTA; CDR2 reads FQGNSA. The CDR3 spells CASSLAPDGMNTEAFF. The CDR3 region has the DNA TGTGCCAGCAGCTTAGCTCCCGACGGCATGAACACTGAAGCTTTCTTT.

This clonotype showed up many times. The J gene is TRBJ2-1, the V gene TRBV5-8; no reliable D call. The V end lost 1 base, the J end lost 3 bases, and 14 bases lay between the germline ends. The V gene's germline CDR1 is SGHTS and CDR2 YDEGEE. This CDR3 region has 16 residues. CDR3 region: CASSLFQVASYNEQFF. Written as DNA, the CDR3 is TGTGCCAGCAGCTTGTTCCAGGTAGCCAGCTACAATGAGCAGTTCTTC.